The present entry profiles one T cell receptor beta chain with its context. Antigen unknown. The source of the sample is a study of cytomegalovirus exposure and HLA in healthy donors. PCR primers comprised 60 Vbeta and 13 Jbeta primers. TCRdb keeps only in-frame clones here, not all; method: immunoSEQ multiplex PCR. This sample's table reports roughly 100,000 clones. V lost 1 base, J lost 0 bases, and 11 bases lay in between. Germline CDR1 SGHDN, CDR2 FVKESK. The CDR3 is 16 residues long. Study observations and caveats: In vitro, a few CMV-associated chains proved specific for CMV antigens. Using the classifier, cytomegalovirus status was reportedly diagnosed with high specificity and sensitivity. TCR beta chain V- and J-gene trimming was linked, in a later analysis, to a missense variant in DCLRE1C. Rarity characterized most TCR sequences, yet some public TCRs appeared in many donors.

Sequenced input: PBMCs. This chain uses TRBV14 with TRBJ2-3; D possibly corresponds to TRBD2 (6 bases). The TCR was taken from a middle-aged man in good health and CMV-seronegative. CDR3: CASSQVRGFSTDTQYF. The CDR3 nucleotides are TGTGCCAGCAGCCAAGTCCGGGGGTTTAGCACAGATACGCAGTATTTT.